The 26 T cell receptor beta chains in this list originate from one sample, sequenced in a study of T-cell memory formation after mild COVID-19. One entry per CDR3 protein results from TCRdb running MiXCR on the 5' RACE reads. There are 300,000 to 350,000 distinct CDR3 sequences in the sample; roughly an eighth occur only once, and 22% lies in the top ten. The sequenced material came from PBMCs or a T cell subset sorted from them (not recorded which). The receptors were sampled from a man between 18 and 35 years old who had mild COVID-19 (a few samples of this study predate the infection). Cell type and time point are not known.

The table lists this clonotype with a few counts. This chain joins TRBV5-1 and TRBJ2-5, with 8 bases that match TRBD1. Unmatched junction bases numbered 5, after V lost 0 bases and J lost 4 bases. The germline V gene has CDR1 SGHRS and CDR2 YFSETQ. The CDR3 consists of 15 residues. CDR3 loop: CASSLARGPGETQYF. CDR3 DNA: TGCGCCAGCAGCTTGGCCAGGGGGCCTGGAGAGACCCAGTACTTC.

The chain has TRBV19 and TRBJ2-2; D may be TRBD1 or TRBD2 (5 bases each). Germline V gene data show CDR1 as LNHDA and CDR2 as SQIVND (reference sequence). This CDR3 is built from 14 residues. Trimming cost V 6 bases and J 7 bases, with 15 bases left between them. The CDR3 spells CASSQGSAGGELFF. The CDR3 nucleotides read TGTGCCAGTAGCCAGGGATCGGCGGGCGGGGAGCTGTTTTTT.

There are a few counts of this clonotype. V is TRBV20-1 and J is TRBJ2-7; 8 nucleotides match TRBD2. This CDR3 spans 13 amino acids. CDR1 DFQATT and CDR2 SNEGSKA come from the germline V gene (reference sequence). The CDR3 spells CVTGGALNYEQYV. The CDR3 DNA is TGCGTCACGGGGGGGGCTCTGAACTACGAGCAGTACGTC.

This chain links TRBV6-1 with TRBJ2-3, with 7 bases matching TRBD2. The CDR3 has 16 amino acids. Germline loops: CDR1 MNHNS, CDR2 SASEGT. The trim removed 6 bases at V and 3 bases at J, leaving 12 bases unmatched. The CDR3 region is CASRERAGLRTDTQYF. The CDR3 region has the DNA TGTGCCAGCAGAGAGCGAGCGGGACTAAGAACAGATACGCAGTATTTT.

This clonotype was picked up a small number of times. This chain uses TRBV3-1 with TRBJ2-7; 8 nucleotides match TRBD2. The CDR3 totals 14 residues. Germline loops: CDR1 LGHDT, CDR2 YNNKEL (reference sequence). V was pared by 5 bases and J by 2 bases, with 5 bases of the junction left unmatched. This CDR3 is CASSISGEAYEQYF. CDR3 DNA: TGTGCCAGCAGCATTAGCGGGGAGGCCTACGAGCAGTACTTC.

This clonotype was detected ten times or more. The genes are TRBV7-7 and TRBJ2-7; D may correspond to TRBD1 or TRBD2 (5 bases each). CDR3 length: 13 residues. CDR1 and CDR2 from the germline V gene are SSHAT and FNYEAQ (reference sequence). Trimming cost V 2 bases and J 5 bases, with 10 bases left between them. CDR3 in DNA: TGTGCCAGCAGCTTAAATCGGGGCCACGAGCAGTACTTC. It is translated as CASSLNRGHEQYF. Looking up the rest from reference TRBV7-7 and TRBJ2-7 gives the full variable domain: GAGVSQSPRYKVTKRGQDVTLRCDPISSHATLYWYQQALGQGPEFLTYFNYEAQPDKSGLPSDRFSAERPEGSISTLTIQRTEQRDSAMYRCASSLNRGHEQYFGPGTRLTVT.

V usage is TRBV21-1 and J usage is TRBJ2-5. TRBV21-1 is marked as a pseudogene. This CDR3 is 14 amino acids long. This chain's CDR3 is CASSKDSRRETQYF. In nucleotides, the CDR3 is TGTGCCAGCAGCAAAGACAGCCGCCGGGAGACCCAGTACTTC.

This clonotype was observed many times. The chain carries TRBV7-2 and TRBJ2-3, with D uncertain. Trimming removed 1 base from V and 2 bases from J, with 4 bases in between. The CDR3 has 13 residues. Germline lookup yields CDR1 SGHTA and CDR2 FQGNSA. The CDR3 nucleotides read TGTGCCAGCAGCTTAGTTCTCACAGATACGCAGTATTTT. Translation gives CASSLVLTDTQYF.

The rearrangement links TRBV20-1 to TRBJ2-7, with D possibly matching TRBD2 (6 bases). Germline loops: CDR1 DFQATT, CDR2 SNEGSKA (reference sequence). This CDR3 region has 14 residues. V was pared by 3 bases and J by 3 bases, with 15 bases between. DNA for the CDR3: TGCAGTGCTAGGAAGCGGGCCTGGGACTACGAGCAGTACGTC. This encodes CSARKRAWDYEQYV.

This clonotype was detected only a few times. The V call is TRBV5-4, the J call TRBJ2-3; no clear D gene. Germline assignment: CDR1 SGHNT and CDR2 YYREEE (reference sequence). V lost 5 bases and J lost 6, with 16 bases in between. CDR3 length: 14 residues. The CDR3 region is CASSPRQAADTQYF. In nucleotides, the CDR3 is TGTGCCAGCAGTCCTCGGCAGGCAGCGGATACGCAGTATTTT.

DNA for the CDR3: TGCGCCAGCAGCTTGGCCCTAGCGGGGGGTCCCTACGAGCAGTACTTC. Encoded protein: CASSLALAGGPYEQYF. J is TRBJ2-7 and V is TRBV5-1; the match to TRBD2 covers 11 bases. The CDR3 extends over 16 amino acids. CDR1 SGHRS and CDR2 YFSETQ come from the germline V gene. V lost 0 bases and J lost 2; bases outside the gene matches: 4.

Many counts were recorded for this clonotype. The chain recombines TRBV7-6 with TRBJ2-5; a weak D match, TRBD2 (5 bases). The CDR3 totals 13 residues. Germline V CDR1 and CDR2: SGHVS, FNYEAQ. Trimming shortened V by 2 bases and J by 3 bases, and 7 bases separated the two germline ends. The CDR3 reads CASSLPGKETQYF. The CDR3 coding sequence is TGTGCCAGCAGCTTACCGGGGAAAGAGACCCAGTACTTC.

This clonotype came up once. V usage is TRBV10-3 and J usage is TRBJ1-5; no firm D call. This CDR3 comprises 18 residues. In germline, CDR1 is ENHRY, CDR2 SYGVKD. Trimming stripped 3 bases from V and 1 base from J, with 19 bases between. The CDR3 here is CAISEWGIGPASNQPQHF. Here the CDR3 DNA reads TGTGCCATCAGTGAATGGGGAATTGGACCGGCAAGCAATCAGCCCCAGCATTTT.

The table lists this clonotype with many counts. The rearrangement links TRBV10-3 to TRBJ2-3, with D perhaps TRBD1 (7 bases). V was clipped by 10 bases and J by 8 bases, with 22 bases between them. This CDR3 contains 14 residues. The germline CDR1 and CDR2 sequences are ENHRY and SYGVKD. This CDR3 reads CATRGDGPLGTQYF. DNA of the CDR3: TGTGCCACCAGGGGGGACGGACCCCTCGGTACGCAGTATTTT.

The table lists this clonotype with a few counts. V gene TRBV20-1 combines with J gene TRBJ2-7; D perhaps matches TRBD1 (6 bases). CDR3 length equals 14 residues. Germline V gene lookup returns CDR1 DFQATT and CDR2 SNEGSKA (reference sequence). The germline V and J ends were trimmed by 1 base and 5 bases, with 15 bases remaining between them. CDR3 coding DNA: TGCAGTGCTAGAGCTCCGGACAGCTATAACGAGCAGTACTTC. Amino acid sequence: CSARAPDSYNEQYF.

The chain links TRBV7-9 to TRBJ1-2; D uncertain. Trimming shortened V by 5 bases and J by 3 bases, and 10 bases separated the two germline ends. Germline CDR1 and CDR2: SEHNR and FQNEAQ (reference sequence). The CDR3 is made up of 13 amino acids. CDR3 sequence (DNA): TGTGCCAGCAGCCAGAGGGTCGACTATGGCTACACCTTC. It codes for CASSQRVDYGYTF.

This clonotype was seen repeatedly, ten times or more. V is TRBV7-6 and J is TRBJ2-1; 11 nucleotides agree with TRBD2. Germline CDR1 reads SGHVS; CDR2 reads FNYEAQ. The CDR3 length is 18 residues. V shed 4 bases, J shed 5 bases, and the junction held 13 bases outside the gene matches. The DNA of the CDR3 is TGTGCCAGCAGCTACTCTCCGTTGTCACTAGCGGGGGACAATGAGCAGTTCTTC. Translation: CASSYSPLSLAGDNEQFF.

This clonotype turned up a few times. This chain joins TRBV5-5 and TRBJ2-7, with D possibly TRBD2 on 5 matching bases. Trimming shortened V by 1 base and J by 0 bases, and 11 bases separated the two germline ends. The CDR3 is 15 amino acids. Germline V gives CDR1 SGHKS, CDR2 YYEKEE (reference sequence). The CDR3: CASSLPGSSSYEQYF. The CDR3 region has the DNA TGTGCCAGCAGCTTGCCTGGGAGTAGCTCCTACGAGCAGTACTTC.

The genes are TRBV6-1 and TRBJ2-3, with D maybe TRBD1 (6 bases). There are 15 residues in the CDR3. CDR1 and CDR2 from the germline V gene are MNHNS and SASEGT. V was trimmed by 1 base and J by 2 bases, leaving 10 bases between them. CDR3 sequence reads: CASSEGDKFTDTQYF. For the CDR3, the DNA is TGTGCCAGCAGTGAAGGGGACAAATTCACAGATACGCAGTATTTT.

This clonotype was found a few times. V usage is TRBV3-1 and J usage is TRBJ1-3; D gene uncertain. Germline CDR1 reads LGHDT; CDR2 reads YNNKEL (reference sequence). CDR3 length equals 13 residues. V lost 0 bases and J lost 4, with 4 bases in between. CDR3 sequence: CASSQEGGNTIYF. DNA of the CDR3: TGTGCCAGCAGCCAAGAAGGAGGAAACACCATATATTTT.

This clonotype was found many times. This chain connects TRBV5-1 to TRBJ2-1, with D possibly matching TRBD1 (5 bases). From germline, CDR1 is SGHRS and CDR2 YFSETQ. Deletions cut 5 bases from V and 7 bases from J, with 16 bases between. CDR3 length equals 14 residues. The CDR3 sequence is CASRPEAQGNEQFF. The CDR3 bases are TGCGCCAGCAGGCCAGAGGCCCAGGGTAATGAGCAGTTCTTC.

This CDR3 is CSVPGSSYVKQYF. Written as DNA, the CDR3 is TGCAGCGTCCCGGGATCTTCGTATGTAAAGCAGTACTTC. J is TRBJ2-7 and V is TRBV29-1, with D possibly being TRBD2 (5 bases). The ends were cut back, 6 bases at V and 8 bases at J, with 20 bases in the middle. Germline V lookup: CDR1 SQVTM, CDR2 ANQGSEA. The CDR3 covers 13 residues.

This clonotype has more than one count but fewer than ten. The chain combines TRBV5-1 with TRBJ2-5; D remains unclear. Germline assignment: CDR1 SGHRS and CDR2 YFSETQ. Trimming took off 4 bases at V and 3 bases at J, with 16 bases between the two ends. The CDR3 has 15 residues. In DNA form, the CDR3 reads TGCGCCAGCAGCCCCCGTAGGATCCCCAAAGAGACCCAGTACTTC. It specifies CASSPRRIPKETQYF.

The chain has TRBV25-1 and TRBJ2-3; 7 bases agree with TRBD2. CDR3 size: 17 residues. J gave up 2 bases and V 8 bases, and 16 bases lay outside the gene matches. Germline V lookup: CDR1 MGHDK, CDR2 SYGVNS. In DNA, the CDR3 is TGTGCCAGCGGGCGTCGGGGGGTCTTAGGATTCACAGATACGCAGTATTTT. Translated, it gives CASGRRGVLGFTDTQYF.

This clonotype was seen many times. The V gene is TRBV18, the J gene TRBJ1-2; 7 bases agree with TRBD1. Trimming took 4 bases from V and 5 from J; bases not matched to a gene: 13. Germline V lookup: CDR1 KGHSH, CDR2 LQKENI. The CDR3 has 16 amino acids. CDR3 sequence reads: CASSLAGGQNTYGYTF. The CDR3 DNA follows: TGTGCCAGCTCACTAGCAGGGGGACAGAATACTTATGGCTACACCTTC.

This chain uses TRBV5-1 with TRBJ1-6; possibly TRBD1 for D (5 bases). The ends were cut back, 4 bases at V and 7 bases at J, with 15 bases in the middle. Germline-derived CDR1 and CDR2 are SGHRS and YFSETQ. This CDR3 is 15 amino acids long. The CDR3, as DNA: TGCGCCAGCAGCCCGCAGGGCTTAAGAAATTCACCCCTCCACTTT. Translation gives CASSPQGLRNSPLHF. The full variable domain, in which reference TRBV5-1 and TRBJ1-6 provide the parts outside the CDR3, is KAGVTQTPRYLIKTRGQQVTLSCSPISGHRSVSWYQQTPGQGLQFLFEYFSETQRNKGNFPGRFSGRQFSNSRSEMNVSTLELGDSALYLCASSPQGLRNSPLHFGNGTRLTVT.